Following are 20 T cell receptor beta chains from one sample sequenced in a study of beta chain features in type 1 diabetes (dated by TCRdb to about 2018). Libraries were prepared through the immunoSEQ multiplex PCR assay. All of the isolated RNA was reverse transcribed with the High Capacity cDNA Reverse Transcription Kit, so expressed TCRB transcripts were sequenced. TCRdb re-hosts the immuneACCESS table, in-frame sequences only. Its copies lack some clones; in the studies checked, an unresolved V gene accounts for under half of them, and the cause for the rest is not known. Recorded for this sample are under 900,000 clones; about a sixth of them occurred a single time. The ten largest clones capture roughly 0.025% of the sample. Input material: naive CD4+ T cells from blood. Taken with the paper, the label for cell subset or site translates to: true naive CD4+ T cells. These TCRs come from a woman aged 18-29 years in good health.

This clone was recorded a few times. The chain combines TRBV11-2 with TRBJ2-7, with D perhaps TRBD1 or TRBD2 (5 bases each). The CDR3 runs to 17 residues. The germline V gene has CDR1 SGHAT and CDR2 FQNNGV. V was cut by 3 bases and J by 5 bases, with 23 bases left in between. CDR3 DNA sequence: TGTGCCAGCAGCTTGGTGGGGACCCGGGTTCGGGCCCACGAGCAGTACTTC. It yields the protein CASSLVGTRVRAHEQYF. The complete variable domain, with remaining parts taken from reference TRBV11-2 and TRBJ2-7, reads EAGVAQSPRYKIIEKRQSVAFWCNPISGHATLYWYQQILGQGPKLLIQFQNNGVVDDSQLPKDRFSAERLKGVDSTLKIQPAKLEDSAVYLCASSLVGTRVRAHEQYFGPGTRLTVT.

The rearrangement joins TRBV5-4 to TRBJ1-2, with a possible D match to TRBD1 (5 bases). The CDR3 sequence is 13 residues long. The V gene's germline CDR1 is SGHNT and CDR2 YYREEE (reference sequence). V lost 5 bases, J lost 8 bases, and 16 bases lay in between. CDR3 in amino acids: CASSLGGDLGYTF. The CDR3, as DNA: TGTGCCAGCAGTCTGGGGGGGGATCTAGGCTACACCTTC.

This clone was seen a few times. This chain joins TRBV10-3 and TRBJ1-2; D gene uncertain. Germline lookup yields CDR1 ENHRY and CDR2 SYGVKD. The V gene lost 3 bases and the J gene lost 10 bases, with 18 bases spanning the gap. The CDR3 runs 14 residues. The CDR3 DNA reads as TGTGCCATCAGTGAAATAGAGACAATGTCTCCCTACACCTTC. It codes for CAISEIETMSPYTF.

This clone was counted between two and nine times. The chain joins TRBV11-1 to TRBJ2-1, with D perhaps matching TRBD2 (5 bases). The CDR3 runs to 14 residues. V dropped 3 bases and J dropped 10 bases, with 16 bases sitting between them. The germline V gene encodes CDR1 SGHAT and CDR2 FQDESV (reference sequence). CDR3 protein: CASSLILNGVEQFF. For the CDR3, the DNA is TGTGCCAGCAGCTTGATTTTGAACGGGGTCGAGCAGTTCTTC.

The V call is TRBV19, the J call TRBJ2-3, with unresolved D. Deletions cut 6 bases from V and 3 bases from J, with 13 bases between. The germline V gene has CDR1 LNHDA and CDR2 SQIVND (reference sequence). The CDR3 is 14 amino acids. CDR3 amino acids: CASSPMSTTDTQYF. CDR3 nucleotides: TGTGCCAGTAGCCCTATGAGCACGACAGATACGCAGTATTTT.

This clone occurred a few times. The chain has TRBV7-9 and TRBJ2-7, with a weak D call TRBD1 (6 bases). Between the trimmed V and J ends, which lost 2 bases and 6 bases, there was a span of 20 bases. CDR3 length equals 16 residues. Germline assignment: CDR1 SEHNR and CDR2 FQNEAQ (reference sequence). The CDR3 protein is CASSLLIRTALGEQYF. The CDR3 nucleotides read TGTGCCAGCAGCTTATTAATCAGGACAGCCTTGGGCGAGCAGTACTTC.

This clone was found a few times. V gene TRBV18 combines with J gene TRBJ1-1; D remains unclear. CDR1 and CDR2 from the germline V gene are KGHSH and LQKENI. V was trimmed by 1 base and J by 0 bases, leaving 6 bases between them. This CDR3 is 14 amino acids long. CDR3 sequence (DNA): TGTGCCAGCTCACCACTGGTTATGAACACTGAAGCTTTCTTT. This encodes CASSPLVMNTEAFF.

This clone was seen a handful of times. Other DNA sequences in the sample encode the same CDR3. The chain recombines TRBV7-9 with TRBJ2-3, with TRBD1 as a possible D gene (5 bases). Germline V lookup: CDR1 SEHNR, CDR2 FQNEAQ (reference sequence). V lost 3 bases, J lost 0 bases, and 7 bases lay in between. There are 14 residues in the CDR3. CDR3 bases: TGTGCCAGCAGCTTGGCAGGGAGCACAGATACGCAGTATTTT. As protein: CASSLAGSTDTQYF. Full variable domain (rest looked up from reference TRBV7-9 and TRBJ2-3): DTGVSQNPRHKITKRGQNVTFRCDPISEHNRLYWYRQTLGQGPEFLTYFQNEAQLEKSRLLSDRFSAERPKGSFSTLEIQRTEQGDSAMYLCASSLAGSTDTQYFGPGTRLTVL.

The chain carries TRBV11-2 and TRBJ1-6, with a weak D call TRBD1 (6 bases). CDR1 SGHAT and CDR2 FQNNGV come from the germline V gene. The CDR3 runs 16 residues. Trimming left V 3 bases short and J 7 bases short, with 16 bases between. As DNA, the CDR3 is TGTGCCAGCAGCTTGAGGGGGGGCTGGTCGAATTCACCCCTCCACTTT. Translation: CASSLRGGWSNSPLHF.

This clone was seen at least ten times. The sample carries other DNA sequences with the same CDR3. The rearrangement links TRBV10-3 to TRBJ2-7; D is ambiguous. Trimming left V 2 bases short and J 4 bases short, with 6 bases between. The CDR3 has 12 residues. The germline V gene has CDR1 ENHRY and CDR2 SYGVKD. CDR3 coding DNA: TGTGCCATCAGTGAGCAAGGGTACGAGCAGTACTTC. This translates into CAISEQGYEQYF.

A few counts support this clone. The chain links TRBV4-2 to TRBJ2-1; TRBD2 matches 11 bases. CDR1 and CDR2 (germline): LGHNA, YNFKEQ. The CDR3 is 16 residues long. Trimming removed 4 bases from V and 5 bases from J; junction bases left unmatched: 7. In DNA form, the CDR3 reads TGTGCCAGCAGCCGCTCCGGGACTAGCGGCAACAATGAGCAGTTCTTC. Translation: CASSRSGTSGNNEQFF.

V usage is TRBV7-9 and J usage is TRBJ2-2; 8 positions match TRBD2. The V gene end was trimmed by 5 bases and the J gene end by 4 bases; junction bases not matched to a gene: 12. Germline-derived CDR1 and CDR2 are SEHNR and FQNEAQ (reference sequence). This CDR3 is built from 17 residues. The CDR3 loop is CASSPFSGGPFTGELFF. As DNA, the CDR3 is TGTGCCAGCAGCCCATTCTCGGGAGGGCCATTCACCGGGGAGCTGTTTTTT.

V usage is TRBV7-5 and J usage is TRBJ2-7; the table assigns TRBD2, which was not confirmed against the DNA. TRBV7-5 is listed as a pseudogene. The CDR3 length is 17 residues. CDR3 protein: CARSLAQPLSGIHEQYF. The CDR3 region has the DNA TGTGCCAGAAGCTTAGCACAGCCGCTTAGCGGGATTCACGAGCAGTACTTC.

This clone has just a few counts. The chain employs TRBV7-9 and TRBJ1-1; 10 bases match TRBD1. Looked up from germline, CDR1 is SEHNR and CDR2 is FQNEAQ (reference sequence). The CDR3 consists of 14 residues. The junction had 7 bases not matched to a gene; V was cut back by 8 bases and J by 4 bases. Written as DNA, the CDR3 is TGTGCCAGCTCAGGGACAGGGGTCCCCACTGAAGCTTTCTTT. It encodes CASSGTGVPTEAFF.

The chain carries TRBV28 and TRBJ1-2; TRBD1 agrees at 7 bases. Looked up from germline, CDR1 is MDHEN and CDR2 is SYDVKM. The CDR3 runs 12 residues. V gave up 5 bases and J gave up 8 bases; unmatched junction bases: 5. CDR3 DNA: TGTGCCAGCAGTCCTCCGGGACAGGGCTACACCTTC. Amino acid sequence: CASSPPGQGYTF.

V and J are TRBV7-9 and TRBJ2-7; possible D gene TRBD2, 7 bases. CDR1 is SEHNR, CDR2 FQNEAQ, per germline (reference sequence). The V gene lost 4 bases and the J gene lost 3 bases, with 16 bases spanning the gap. The CDR3 sequence is 15 residues long. The chain's CDR3 is CASSYPGRGVYEQYF. The CDR3 coding sequence is TGTGCCAGCAGCTACCCGGGGAGGGGGGTCTACGAGCAGTACTTC.

The V call is TRBV25-1, the J call TRBJ2-2, with 9 positions matching TRBD1. CDR1 and CDR2 (germline): MGHDK, SYGVNS. The length of the CDR3 is 18 residues. The V gene end was trimmed by 4 bases and the J gene end by 1 base; junction bases not matched to a gene: 10. The CDR3 loop is CASSAAFGTGKNTGELFF. In DNA, the CDR3 is TGTGCCAGCAGTGCCGCATTCGGGACAGGGAAGAACACCGGGGAGCTGTTTTTT.

This chain uses TRBV28 with TRBJ2-7; tentatively, D is TRBD2 (6 bases). The CDR3 has 14 residues. V was clipped by 6 bases and J by 1 base, with 13 bases between them. The germline V gene has CDR1 MDHEN and CDR2 SYDVKM. The CDR3 bases are TGTGCCAGCAGCCCACCACGGGGGTCCTACGAGCAGTACTTC. The encoded protein is CASSPPRGSYEQYF.

To note about this clone: Other DNA sequences of this sample code for an identical CDR3. The chain is built from TRBV7-8 and TRBJ2-7, with D maybe TRBD1 (5 bases). The V and J ends lost 4 bases and 2 bases respectively, with 9 bases between them. Germline loops: CDR1 SGHVS, CDR2 FQNEAQ. CDR3 length: 13 amino acids. The CDR3 DNA is TGTGCCAGCAGCTCCTCAGGGCCCTACGAGCAGTACTTC. Translating it yields CASSSSGPYEQYF.

V is TRBV5-8 and J is TRBJ1-1, with D perhaps TRBD1 (6 bases). V shed 3 bases and J shed 5 bases, with 11 bases lying between them. The CDR3 has 13 residues. Looked up from germline, CDR1 is SGHTS and CDR2 is YDEGEE. The CDR3 sequence is CASSSWRGTEAFF. Written as DNA, the CDR3 is TGTGCCAGCAGCTCGTGGAGGGGGACTGAAGCTTTCTTT.